This TCR beta chain originates from a study of T cell repertoires in cytomegalovirus infection. The study's findings and limits: CMV-specific TCR beta clonotypes restricted by HLA-C were the ones dominating the ex vivo response. Public TCR beta family frequency separated CMV-and-HLA carriers, including in an independent cohort.

Germline V gene lookup returns CDR1 SEHNR and CDR2 FQNEAQ (reference sequence). The V gene lost 6 bases and the J gene lost 5 bases, with 7 bases spanning the gap. The CDR3 loop spans 11 amino acids. This clonotype has just a few counts. Its antigen is undetermined. Each CDR3 protein gets one entry after TCRdb re-called the reads with MiXCR. The table records roughly 600,000 distinct CDR3 sequences, roughly 26% of them present only once. The V gene is TRBV7-9, the J gene TRBJ1-1; D ambiguous. The sequencing input was CD8+ T cells from PBMCs. The TCR comes from a human donor in good health (CMV status not recorded). Some clones in this sample may be carry-over from other donors' samples. The CDR3 loop is CASSKSTEAFF. CDR3 DNA: TGTGCCAGCAGTAAAAGTACTGAAGCTTTCTTT.